This TCR beta chain is drawn from a study of regulatory T cells in long-lasting Graves disease. Sequencing libraries for TCR beta were prepared with iRepertoire HTBI primers and Arm-PCR of CDR3 regions. TCRdb re-derived calls from the multiplex PCR reads in MiXCR, one entry per CDR3 protein. This repertoire shows some 250,000 distinct CDR3 sequences, under 20% found once; its top ten account for around 15%. Broader study findings: Newly diagnosed patients had higher TCR diversity than persistent Graves' patients did.

Germline CDR1 and CDR2: SGHTA and FQGNSA. Trimming shortened V by 1 base and J by 4 bases, and 13 bases separated the two germline ends. The CDR3 runs 15 residues. Time point described: newly diagnosed GD, antithyroid drugs for less than 3 months. Construction of the TCR library relied on RNA isolated from PBMCs. Patients with Graves' disease were diagnosed by American Thyroid Association guidelines. At least ten counts were recorded for this clonotype. Its antigen remains unidentified. The sample was also linked to a second study, of T cells in Graves' hyperthyroidism and ophthalmopathy. Turning to that study: Newly diagnosed hyperthyroidism patients aged 18 to 65 years had disease lasting under 2 months.

This TCR was recovered from a woman aged 25 to 45 with Graves disease. This chain connects TRBV7-2 to TRBJ2-5; no definite D call. The sample consisted of peripheral blood mononuclear cells (PBMCs), taken at new diagnosis, from a patient treated with antithyroid drugs. For the CDR3, the DNA is TGTGCCAGCAGCTTAGTTGGTAGTGGGCGAGAGACCCAGTACTTC. Translating it yields CASSLVGSGRETQYF.